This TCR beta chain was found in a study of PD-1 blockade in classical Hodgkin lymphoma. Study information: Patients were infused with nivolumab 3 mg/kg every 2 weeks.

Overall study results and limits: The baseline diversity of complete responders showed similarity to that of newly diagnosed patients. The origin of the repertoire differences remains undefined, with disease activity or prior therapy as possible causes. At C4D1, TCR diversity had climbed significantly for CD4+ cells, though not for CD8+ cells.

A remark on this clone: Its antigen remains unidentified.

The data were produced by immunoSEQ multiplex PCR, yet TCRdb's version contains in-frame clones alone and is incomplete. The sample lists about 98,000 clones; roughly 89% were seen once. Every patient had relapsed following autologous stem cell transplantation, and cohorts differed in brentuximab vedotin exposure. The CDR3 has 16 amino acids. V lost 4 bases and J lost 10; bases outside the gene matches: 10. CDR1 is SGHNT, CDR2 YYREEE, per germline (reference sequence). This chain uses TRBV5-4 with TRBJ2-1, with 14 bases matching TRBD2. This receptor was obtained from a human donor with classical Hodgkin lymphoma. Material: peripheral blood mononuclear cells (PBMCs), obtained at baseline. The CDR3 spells CASSEGLAGVLEEQFF. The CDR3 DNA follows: TGTGCCAGCAGCGAGGGACTAGCGGGAGTTTTGGAAGAGCAGTTCTTC.